This T cell receptor (delta chain) was obtained from a study of γδ T cells in repeated Plasmodium falciparum infection. In the study overall: Age- and gender-matched Australian children served as comparison for malaria-exposed Malian children.

Flow sorting of PBMC yielded separate Vgamma9/Vdelta2+ and Vdelta2-negative gammadelta T cell populations for bulk repertoire analysis. This clone was observed a handful of times. A single base is all that separates this from a far larger clone, so a read error is likely. Different DNA sequences within this sample yield the same CDR3. TCRdb re-identified clones in the multiplex PCR reads via CATT. This sample carries tens of thousands of delta-chain clones, 0.95% to 1% of them seen once, and the ten largest clones take more than 9%. The V segment lost 8 bases and the J segment 3 bases; nucleotides outside the gene matches: 10. Per germline, CDR1 GEAIGNYY and CDR2 EKD. The CDR3 is made up of 15 amino acids.

The material sequenced was gamma-delta T cells from blood. This sequence originates from a pool of human donors (malaria-infected and uninfected, not separated). The chain couples TRDV2 to TRDJ1, with 11 bases matching TRDD3. The J gene is not listed in TCRdb, so it was assigned here from a DNA match to germline. The CDR3 nucleotides are TGTGCCTCCGCACGCTGGGGGATACATCCCGATAAACTCATCTTT. Its protein is CASARWGIHPDKLIF.